The 28 T cell receptor beta chains reported below all come from one sample, sequenced in a study of blood T cell repertoires in COVID-19. Libraries were prepared by immunoSEQ multiplex PCR; TCRdb keeps only in-frame clonotypes and omits some of them. The sample holds some 290,000 clones, approximately 91% seen once. Sequencing was done on a sample of PBMCs or T cells enriched from blood (not recorded which). These receptors originate from a woman between 40 and 50 years old with acute COVID-19.

The chain combines TRBV5-1 with TRBJ2-2, with TRBD1 as a possible D gene (7 bases). The V gene lost 1 base and the J gene lost 6 bases, with 13 bases spanning the gap. Germline V lookup: CDR1 SGHRS, CDR2 YFSETQ. The CDR3 consists of 15 residues. The CDR3 sequence: CASSLTQGGPGELFF. DNA of the CDR3: TGCGCCAGCAGCTTGACTCAGGGGGGCCCCGGGGAGCTGTTTTTT.

The chain links TRBV7-3 to TRBJ1-3, with 7 bases matching TRBD1. The CDR3 loop spans 14 amino acids. The V gene's germline CDR1 is SGHTA and CDR2 FQGTGA. Trimming removed 5 bases from V and 2 bases from J; junction bases left unmatched: 3. Here the CDR3 reads CASSPGTAGNTIYF. The CDR3, as DNA: TGTGCCAGCAGCCCTGGGACAGCTGGAAACACCATATATTTT.

The CDR3, as DNA: TGTGCCAGCAGCCCGGTAGCGGGTCAAGAGACCCAGTACTTC. It encodes CASSPVAGQETQYF. The rearrangement uses TRBV7-2 and TRBJ2-5; TRBD2 agrees at 7 bases. The CDR3 has 14 amino acids. The V and J ends lost 5 bases and 2 bases, in that order; junction bases with no gene match: 5. From germline, CDR1 is SGHTA and CDR2 FQGNSA.

The genes are TRBV28 and TRBJ2-3, with 9 bases aligning to TRBD2. V shed 1 base, J shed 10 bases, and the junction held 3 bases outside the gene matches. In germline, CDR1 is MDHEN, CDR2 SYDVKM. CDR3 length equals 13 residues. The CDR3 region has the DNA TGTGCCAGCAGTTTATCTAGCGGGGAGGCGCAGTATTTT. Translated, it gives CASSLSSGEAQYF. Looking up the rest from reference TRBV28 and TRBJ2-3 gives the full variable domain: DVKVTQSSRYLVKRTGEKVFLECVQDMDHENMFWYRQDPGLGLRLIYFSYDVKMKEKGDIPEGYSVSREKKERFSLILESASTNQTSMYLCASSLSSGEAQYFGPGTRLTVL.

The rearrangement uses TRBV2 and TRBJ1-1; a weak D match, TRBD1 (5 bases). The V and J ends lost 9 bases and 3 bases respectively, with 14 bases between them. The CDR3 is 13 residues long. CDR1 and CDR2 (germline): SNHLY, FYNNEI. The CDR3 region is CARGEEGDTEAFF. As DNA, the CDR3 is TGTGCCAGAGGAGAGGAAGGGGACACTGAAGCTTTCTTT.

The CDR3 bases are TGTGCCACCAGCAGAGATTTCGGGAGGGATCTTGGTGGCTACACCTTC. Translating gives CATSRDFGRDLGGYTF. The rearrangement links TRBV15 to TRBJ1-2; the D is unclear. Trimming took off 0 bases at V and 7 bases at J, with 18 bases between the two ends. This CDR3 region has 16 residues. Germline V gene data show CDR1 as LNHNV and CDR2 as YYDKDF (reference sequence).

The chain carries TRBV5-1 and TRBJ2-5; 8 nucleotides line up with TRBD1. Germline lookup yields CDR1 SGHRS and CDR2 YFSETQ. This CDR3 spans 16 amino acids. With 3 bases clipped from V and 1 base from J, the junction kept 8 bases outside the gene matches. The CDR3 is CASSSSQGQGQETQYF. The CDR3 nucleotides read TGCGCCAGCAGCTCATCCCAAGGACAGGGCCAAGAGACCCAGTACTTC.

This clone was seen a handful of times. The rearrangement links TRBV11-2 to TRBJ1-4; 9 positions match TRBD1. V shed 6 bases and J 8 bases; nucleotides not matched to a gene: 16. The CDR3 contains 17 residues. Per germline, CDR1 SGHAT and CDR2 FQNNGV. The CDR3 coding sequence is TGTGCCAGCAGTAGGGACAGGGTTTCCTCGTTTGGCGAAAAACTGTTTTTT. This codes for CASSRDRVSSFGEKLFF. Full variable domain (rest looked up from reference TRBV11-2 and TRBJ1-4): EAGVAQSPRYKIIEKRQSVAFWCNPISGHATLYWYQQILGQGPKLLIQFQNNGVVDDSQLPKDRFSAERLKGVDSTLKIQPAKLEDSAVYLCASSRDRVSSFGEKLFFGSGTQLSVL.

The chain carries TRBV5-1 and TRBJ2-6, with TRBD1 as a possible D gene (6 bases). V lost 4 bases, J lost 2 bases, and 10 bases lay in between. Per germline, CDR1 SGHRS and CDR2 YFSETQ. The CDR3 spans 15 residues. CDR3: CASSPTGTGANVLTF. The CDR3, as DNA: TGCGCCAGCAGCCCTACAGGGACTGGGGCCAACGTCCTGACTTTC.

This chain joins TRBV28 and TRBJ1-1; 9 positions match TRBD1. This CDR3 has 16 amino acids. Germline loops: CDR1 MDHEN, CDR2 SYDVKM. V shed 6 bases and J 6 bases; nucleotides not matched to a gene: 14. The CDR3: CASRGAGTGRRSEAFF. The CDR3 DNA reads TGTGCCAGCAGGGGGGCCGGGACAGGGAGACGGTCTGAAGCTTTCTTT.

The chain has TRBV24-1 and TRBJ2-7, with 10 bases fitting TRBD1. The CDR3 sequence is 16 residues long. Germline lookup yields CDR1 KGHDR and CDR2 SFDVKD. With 5 bases clipped from V and 5 bases from J, the junction kept 11 bases outside the gene matches. Written as DNA, the CDR3 is TGTGCCACCAGTGGGACAGGGGGTACGAAAGTTCACGAGCAGTACTTC. Residues: CATSGTGGTKVHEQYF.

The gene calls are TRBV19 and TRBJ1-2; tentative D call: TRBD1 (5 bases). Germline CDR1 LNHDA, CDR2 SQIVND (reference sequence). Between the trimmed V and J ends, which lost 1 base and 2 bases, there was a span of 8 bases. The CDR3 loop spans 14 amino acids. Here the CDR3 reads CASSIVAGNYGYTF. The CDR3 region has the DNA TGTGCCAGTAGTATAGTAGCAGGGAACTATGGCTACACCTTC.

CDR3 residues: CASSTSGSNQPQHF. The CDR3 nucleotides are TGTGCCAGCAGCACTTCGGGAAGCAATCAGCCCCAGCATTTT. V usage is TRBV7-8 and J usage is TRBJ1-5; D remains unclear. The germline gives CDR1 SGHVS, CDR2 FQNEAQ. The V and J ends lost 5 bases and 1 base respectively, with 9 bases between them. The CDR3 length is 14 residues.

This clone turned up a few times. The chain links TRBV5-1 to TRBJ2-7; 8 bases fit TRBD1. The CDR3 is 15 residues long. J lost 0 bases, V lost 4 bases, and 6 bases had no gene match. Germline loops: CDR1 SGHRS, CDR2 YFSETQ. The CDR3 DNA reads TGCGCCAGCAGCCAACGACAGGGGAGCTCCTACGAGCAGTACTTC. Its protein is CASSQRQGSSYEQYF.

V is TRBV5-4 and J is TRBJ2-3; D is undetermined. The CDR3 loop spans 13 amino acids. The germline CDR1 and CDR2 sequences are SGHNT and YYREEE (reference sequence). Trimming pared 1 base from V and 2 bases from J, leaving 5 bases between. The CDR3 loop is CASSLTATDTQYF. The CDR3 DNA sequence: TGTGCCAGCAGCTTGACAGCCACAGATACGCAGTATTTT.

Details on this clone: At one end the junction does not follow the germline gene, possibly because of a read error. The chain links TRBV6-5 to TRBJ2-7; 8 nucleotides agree with TRBD2. Per germline, CDR1 MNHEY and CDR2 SVGAGI. The length of the CDR3 is 15 residues. In nucleotides, the CDR3 is TGTGCCAGCAGTGACTCGGGACTAGGCACCTACGAGCAGTACTTC. It specifies CASSDSGLGTYEQYF.

V usage is TRBV6-2 or TRBV6-3 and J usage is TRBJ2-7; tentative D call: TRBD1 (5 bases). Trimming cost V 4 bases and J 7 bases, with 23 bases left between them. In germline, CDR1 is MNHEY, CDR2 SVGEGT. The CDR3 spans 16 residues. The CDR3 is CASSLDGAFPGREQYF. CDR3 coding DNA: TGTGCCAGCAGTTTAGATGGGGCCTTCCCAGGCCGAGAGCAGTACTTC.

This clone was seen just once. The chain combines TRBV13 with TRBJ2-1; 8 positions match TRBD1. The J segment lost 8 bases and the V segment lost 6 bases, leaving 12 bases of the junction unmatched. The CDR3 extends over 15 amino acids. Germline V gives CDR1 PRHDT, CDR2 FYEKMQ (reference sequence). The CDR3 here is CASSYRRTGKDEQFF. The CDR3 bases are TGTGCCAGCAGTTATCGCCGGACAGGGAAGGATGAGCAGTTCTTC.

The chain uses TRBV7-2 and TRBJ2-3; 9 nucleotides align to TRBD2. Looked up from germline, CDR1 is SGHTA and CDR2 is FQGNSA. V lost 4 bases and J lost 2; bases outside the gene matches: 7. There are 16 residues in the CDR3. The CDR3 loop is CASSSERGATTDTQYF. CDR3 nucleotide sequence: TGTGCCAGCAGCTCTGAGCGGGGGGCTACCACAGATACGCAGTATTTT.

The gene calls are TRBV2 and TRBJ2-1; 7 bases are shared with TRBD1. This CDR3 is 17 amino acids long. Germline V gene data show CDR1 as SNHLY and CDR2 as FYNNEI. V was pared by 3 bases and J by 3 bases, with 11 bases of the junction left unmatched. The CDR3 DNA reads TGTGCCAGCAGTGAGAGGGGTCCGGGACAGAACTACAATGAGCAGTTCTTC. It translates to CASSERGPGQNYNEQFF.

The V and J genes are TRBV5-4 and TRBJ1-2; 11 bases are a match to TRBD1. Trimming removed 0 bases from V and 2 bases from J; junction bases left unmatched: 0. Germline loops: CDR1 SGHNT, CDR2 YYREEE (reference sequence). This CDR3 has 15 residues. CDR3 DNA: TGTGCCAGCAGCTTGGGGACAGGGGGCAACTATGGCTACACCTTC. Protein: CASSLGTGGNYGYTF.

V is TRBV20-1 and J is TRBJ1-4; tentatively, D is TRBD1 (6 bases). V was cut by 3 bases and J by 13 bases, with 12 bases left in between. Germline V gene lookup returns CDR1 DFQATT and CDR2 SNEGSKA (reference sequence). This CDR3 region has 11 residues. This CDR3 is CSASERGGLFF. The CDR3 bases are TGCAGTGCTAGCGAAAGGGGGGGACTGTTTTTT.

The chain carries TRBV28 and TRBJ1-2, with 12 bases aligning to TRBD1. Germline V gene data show CDR1 as MDHEN and CDR2 as SYDVKM. The CDR3 consists of 19 residues. J gave up 10 bases and V 5 bases, and 23 bases lay outside the gene matches. As DNA, the CDR3 is TGTGCCAGCAGTCCGCCGTTTGGGGACTCCGGGACAGGGGGCGCTTACTACACCTTC. This codes for CASSPPFGDSGTGGAYYTF.

Only one count was recorded for this clone. The chain combines TRBV5-5 with TRBJ1-5; 9 bases fit TRBD1. After removal of 0 bases from V and 4 bases from J, the junction contained 2 bases not matched to a gene. This CDR3 has 15 residues. Germline V CDR1 and CDR2: SGHKS, YYEKEE (reference sequence). The CDR3 region is CASSLGQGVNQPQHF. CDR3 nucleotides: TGTGCCAGCAGCTTGGGACAGGGGGTGAATCAGCCCCAGCATTTT.

The chain couples TRBV18 to TRBJ2-6; D may be TRBD1 (5 bases). Between the trimmed V and J ends, which lost 2 bases and 0 bases, there was a span of 8 bases. The CDR3 sequence is 16 residues long. Per germline, CDR1 KGHSH and CDR2 LQKENI. The CDR3 reads CASSPGARSGANVLTF. CDR3 DNA: TGTGCCAGCTCACCAGGGGCCCGCTCTGGGGCCAACGTCCTGACTTTC.

The genes are TRBV27 and TRBJ1-2; 9 bases agree with TRBD1. Losses at the gene ends were 5 bases for V and 8 bases for J; bases not matched to a gene: 9. CDR1 is MNHEY, CDR2 SMNVEV, per germline (reference sequence). The CDR3 covers 14 residues. CDR3 in DNA: TGTGCCAGCAGTCCACTGGGACAGGGTAACGGCTACACCTTC. Its translation: CASSPLGQGNGYTF.

This clone was counted a few times. The chain couples TRBV6-5 to TRBJ1-5, with D unclear. This CDR3 contains 15 residues. CDR1 and CDR2 from the germline V gene are MNHEY and SVGAGI. V shed 6 bases and J shed 5 bases, with 17 bases lying between them. DNA for the CDR3: TGTGCCAGCAGCCCAAGCGGAGGGTTTGATCAGCCCCAGCATTTT. Protein sequence: CASSPSGGFDQPQHF.

The CDR3 reads CATSDPGLGNIQYF. The CDR3 nucleotides read TGTGCCACCAGTGACCCCGGACTAGGGAACATTCAGTACTTC. This chain uses TRBV24-1 with TRBJ2-4, with 7 positions matching TRBD2. Trimming removed 4 bases from V and 7 bases from J; junction bases left unmatched: 6. CDR3 length equals 14 residues. CDR1 and CDR2 from the germline V gene are KGHDR and SFDVKD.